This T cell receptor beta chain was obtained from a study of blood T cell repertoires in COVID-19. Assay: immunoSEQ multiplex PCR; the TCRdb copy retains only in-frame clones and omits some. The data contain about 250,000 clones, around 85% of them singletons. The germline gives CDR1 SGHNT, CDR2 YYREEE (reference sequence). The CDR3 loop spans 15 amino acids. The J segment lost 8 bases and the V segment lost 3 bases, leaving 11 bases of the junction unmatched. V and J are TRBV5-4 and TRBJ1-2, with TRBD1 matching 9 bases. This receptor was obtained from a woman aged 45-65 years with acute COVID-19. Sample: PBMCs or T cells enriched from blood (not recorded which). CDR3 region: CASSSGQGFLGGYTF. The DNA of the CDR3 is TGTGCCAGCAGCTCGGGACAGGGATTTCTAGGCGGCTACACCTTC.